The present entry profiles one TCR beta chain with its context. Its target is unknown. This specimen comes from a study of siplizumab effects on memory and regulatory T cells. Study outcomes and limitations: Apparently key alloresponse contributors, naive T cells also seemed more diverse than memory cells. Mean Treg-derived proportions of mappable alloreactive CD4+ clones were around 70% for siplizumab and approximately 25% for controls. Alloreactive sequences tracing back to unstimulated CD4+ memory cells were significantly reduced by siplizumab.

This CDR3 is built from 11 residues. Germline V lookup: CDR1 SGDLS, CDR2 YYNGEE. The V end was cut by 0 bases, the J end by 5 bases, with 2 bases between. Assays covered around 10^5 TCR templates per sample. Profiled with immunoSEQ multiplex PCR; TCRdb holds only in-frame clones, not every one. The sample lists over 80,000 clones; 80% to 90% were seen once. The rearrangement links TRBV9 to TRBJ2-5; D gene uncertain. The sequence came from a human donor in good health. Sequenced: Tregs sorted from blood. The CDR3 spells CASSVAETQYF. Here the CDR3 DNA reads TGTGCCAGCAGCGTAGCGGAGACCCAGTACTTC.